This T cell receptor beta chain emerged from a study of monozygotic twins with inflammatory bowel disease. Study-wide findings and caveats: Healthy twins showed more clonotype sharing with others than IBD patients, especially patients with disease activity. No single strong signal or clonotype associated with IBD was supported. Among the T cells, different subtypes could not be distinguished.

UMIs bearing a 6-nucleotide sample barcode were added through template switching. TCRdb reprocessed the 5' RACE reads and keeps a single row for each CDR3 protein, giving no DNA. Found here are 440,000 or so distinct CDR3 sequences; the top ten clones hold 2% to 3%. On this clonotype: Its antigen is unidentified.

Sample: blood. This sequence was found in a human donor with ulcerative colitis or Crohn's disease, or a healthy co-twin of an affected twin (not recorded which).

Here the CDR3 reads CASSYGTGFDTQYF. V is TRBV6-5 and J is TRBJ2-3; the TCRdb call, TRBD1, lacks DNA for checking. The CDR3 is 14 amino acids. Germline lookup yields CDR1 MNHEY and CDR2 SVGAGI.